This record covers a single T cell receptor (beta chain). Arm-PCR of CDR3 regions and iRepertoire HTBI primers were the basis on which TCR beta libraries were built. TCRdb passed the multiplex PCR reads through MiXCR, listing each CDR3 protein once. There are around 430,000 distinct CDR3 sequences in the sample; less than 25% occur only once, and about an eighth lies in the top ten. The sample originates from a study of regulatory T cells in long-lasting Graves disease. Study overall: Those with persistent Graves' disease had received antithyroid drugs for over 5 years with positive TSH receptor antibodies.

As to time point: persistent/refractory GD, antithyroid drugs over 5 years with positive TRAb. Preparation of the TCR library used RNA extracted from PBMCs. Trimming took off 2 bases at V and 5 bases at J, with 9 bases between the two ends. The germline CDR1 and CDR2 sequences are MDHEN and SYDVKM. The CDR3 sequence is 14 residues long. Here the sequenced sample was peripheral blood mononuclear cells (PBMCs), taken when the disease was refractory, from a patient treated with antithyroid drugs. The receptor was isolated from a female donor with Graves disease. J is TRBJ1-4 and V is TRBV28; TRBD1 might be the D (5 bases). CDR3 sequence reads: CASSLQGRNEKLFF. In nucleotides, the CDR3 is TGTGCCAGCAGTTTACAGGGAAGAAATGAAAAACTGTTTTTT.